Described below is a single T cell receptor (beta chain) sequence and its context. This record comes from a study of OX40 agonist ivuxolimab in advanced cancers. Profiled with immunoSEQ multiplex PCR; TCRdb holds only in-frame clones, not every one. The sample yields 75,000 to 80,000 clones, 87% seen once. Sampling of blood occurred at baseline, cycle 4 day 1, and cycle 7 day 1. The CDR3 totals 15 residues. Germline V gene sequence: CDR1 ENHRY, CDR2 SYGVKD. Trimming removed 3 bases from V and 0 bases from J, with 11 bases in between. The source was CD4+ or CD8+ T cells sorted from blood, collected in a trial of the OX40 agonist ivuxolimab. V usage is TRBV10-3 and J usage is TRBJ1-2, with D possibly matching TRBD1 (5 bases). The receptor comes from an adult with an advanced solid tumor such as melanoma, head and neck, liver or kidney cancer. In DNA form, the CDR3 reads TGTGCCATCAGTGATCGGGCGGGGGCTAACTATGGCTACACCTTC. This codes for CAISDRAGANYGYTF.